These 30 T cell receptor beta chains were sequenced from one sample in a study of blood T cell repertoires in COVID-19. TCRdb keeps only in-frame clones here, not all; method: immunoSEQ multiplex PCR. The repertoire holds roughly 120,000 clones, with approximately 84% as singletons. Material for sequencing was peripheral blood. The source is a man between 65 and 85 years old with active or convalescent COVID-19.

The rearrangement joins TRBV5-1 to TRBJ1-4, with TRBD1 matching 7 bases. The CDR3 is 14 amino acids. The V and J ends lost 7 bases and 8 bases, in that order; junction bases with no gene match: 11. The germline CDR1 and CDR2 sequences are SGHRS and YFSETQ. CDR3 DNA sequence: TGCGCCAGCGCCCCCGGGGCAGGGGGGGAAAAACTGTTTTTT. Translating gives CASAPGAGGEKLFF.

The rearrangement links TRBV5-1 to TRBJ2-1, with 7 bases fitting TRBD2. Per germline, CDR1 SGHRS and CDR2 YFSETQ. V shed 3 bases and J 2 bases; nucleotides not matched to a gene: 2. There are 14 residues in the CDR3. CDR3: CASSWGGPYNEQFF. The CDR3 nucleotides read TGCGCCAGCAGCTGGGGGGGTCCCTACAATGAGCAGTTCTTC.

The genes are TRBV6-5 and TRBJ2-1; D perhaps matches TRBD1 (6 bases). CDR3 length equals 13 residues. V was shortened by 9 bases and J by 7 bases, with 16 bases between the two germline ends. Germline-derived CDR1 and CDR2 are MNHEY and SVGAGI. The CDR3 bases are TGTGCCAGTCGCTCAGGACAGATAAATGAGCAGTTCTTC. Translating it yields CASRSGQINEQFF.

The rearrangement links TRBV2 to TRBJ1-6, with D perhaps TRBD1 (5 bases). V lost 6 bases and J 9 bases, leaving 12 bases between the germline ends. CDR3 length equals 13 residues. Germline loops: CDR1 SNHLY, CDR2 FYNNEI. The chain's CDR3 is CASRGVAPSPLHF. CDR3 DNA: TGTGCCAGCAGAGGGGTTGCCCCTTCACCCCTCCACTTT. The variable domain in full, completed from reference TRBV2 and TRBJ1-6, reads EPEVTQTPSHQVTQMGQEVILRCVPISNHLYFYWYRQILGQKVEFLVSFYNNEISEKSEIFDDQFSVERPDGSNFTLKIRSTKLEDSAMYFCASRGVAPSPLHFGNGTRLTVT.

V gene TRBV27 combines with J gene TRBJ1-4; TRBD1 aligns across 7 bases. The CDR3 runs to 15 residues. Germline CDR1 MNHEY, CDR2 SMNVEV (reference sequence). V was pared by 2 bases and J by 5 bases, with 5 bases of the junction left unmatched. In nucleotides, the CDR3 is TGTGCCAGCAGTTTAATCGGGACAGCAAATGAAAAACTGTTTTTT. As protein: CASSLIGTANEKLFF.

Concerning this clone: With a much larger clone just one base away, this may be a read error. The same CDR3 can be traced to other DNA sequences in this sample. The chain uses TRBV7-6 and TRBJ2-7; 9 bases agree with TRBD1. CDR1 SGHVS and CDR2 FNYEAQ come from the germline V gene. V lost 5 bases and J lost 7; bases outside the gene matches: 6. The CDR3 has 13 amino acids. The CDR3 coding sequence is TGTGCCAGCAGCCCAATGGGGACAGGGGAGCAGTACTTC. It yields the protein CASSPMGTGEQYF.

J is TRBJ2-3 and V is TRBV7-9; 10 positions agree with TRBD1. There are 15 residues in the CDR3. After removal of 2 bases from V and 8 bases from J, the junction contained 7 bases not matched to a gene. Germline CDR1 is SEHNR and CDR2 is FQNEAQ (reference sequence). CDR3 DNA: TGTGCCAGCAGCTTATTGACAGGGGGCTCGGGTACGCAGTATTTT. The encoded protein is CASSLLTGGSGTQYF.

The chain couples TRBV12-3 or TRBV12-4 to TRBJ1-2; no clear D gene. CDR3 length: 12 amino acids. V lost 5 bases and J lost 8, with 12 bases in between. CDR3 coding DNA: TGTGCCAGCAGTGGATTGGGAGGAGGCTACACCTTC. Translating gives CASSGLGGGYTF.

The chain links TRBV6-5 to TRBJ1-1; perhaps TRBD1 as D (5 bases). V gave up 8 bases and J gave up 0 bases, with 16 bases separating them. CDR3 size: 15 residues. Germline loops: CDR1 MNHEY, CDR2 SVGAGI. This CDR3 reads CASLAPGIMNTEAFF. The CDR3 region has the DNA TGTGCCAGCTTGGCGCCAGGGATTATGAACACTGAAGCTTTCTTT.

This clone was detected only once. V gene TRBV19 combines with J gene TRBJ2-1, with 12 bases fitting TRBD2. The CDR3 is 14 residues long. The germline gives CDR1 LNHDA, CDR2 SQIVND (reference sequence). After removal of 4 bases from V and 8 bases from J, the junction contained 3 bases not matched to a gene. CDR3 DNA: TGTGCCAGTAGTACTAGCGGGAGGGCCGATGAGCAGTTCTTC. It codes for CASSTSGRADEQFF.

DNA of the CDR3: TGTGCCAGCAGTTCGGGACAGGGCACTGAAGCTTTCTTT. Its protein is CASSSGQGTEAFF. The V gene is TRBV7-9, the J gene TRBJ1-1; 9 positions match TRBD1. The CDR3 has 13 residues. The ends lost 6 bases at V and 4 bases at J; junction bases unmatched: 3. The V gene's germline CDR1 is SEHNR and CDR2 FQNEAQ (reference sequence).

The chain has TRBV5-1 and TRBJ1-2; a possible D gene is TRBD1 (5 bases). V shed 4 bases and J shed 3 bases, with 13 bases lying between them. This CDR3 comprises 14 residues. Germline assignment: CDR1 SGHRS and CDR2 YFSETQ. As DNA, the CDR3 is TGCGCCAGCAGCGTTGATCAGGGTGACTATGGCTACACCTTC. This gives the protein CASSVDQGDYGYTF.

This sequence joins TRBV19 and TRBJ1-2; 8 bases agree with TRBD1. The CDR3 is 16 amino acids. Germline CDR1 is LNHDA and CDR2 is SQIVND (reference sequence). With 6 bases clipped from V and 4 bases from J, the junction kept 13 bases outside the gene matches. CDR3 in amino acids: CASSPSARDRGYGYTF. CDR3 DNA: TGTGCCAGTAGCCCGTCGGCCCGAGACAGGGGCTATGGCTACACCTTC. Variable domain in full (rest from reference TRBV19 and TRBJ1-2): DGGITQSPKYLFRKEGQNVTLSCEQNLNHDAMYWYRQDPGQGLRLIYYSQIVNDFQKGDIAEGYSVSREKKESFPLTVTSAQKNPTAFYLCASSPSARDRGYGYTFGSGTRLTVV.

The chain employs TRBV5-1 and TRBJ2-7, with D uncertain. The V end lost 0 bases, the J end lost 1 base, and 8 bases lay between the germline ends. Germline-derived CDR1 and CDR2 are SGHRS and YFSETQ. This CDR3 region has 14 residues. DNA of the CDR3: TGCGCCAGCAGCTTGGCCGCGGTGTCCTACGAGCAGTACTTC. As protein: CASSLAAVSYEQYF.

The rearrangement links TRBV7-9 to TRBJ2-5, with 7 positions matching TRBD1. Germline-derived CDR1 and CDR2 are SEHNR and FQNEAQ (reference sequence). J was trimmed by 2 bases and V by 1 base; bases with no gene match: 4. The CDR3 has 15 residues. CDR3 in amino acids: CASSLVTGAQETQYF. CDR3 bases: TGTGCCAGCAGCTTAGTCACAGGGGCTCAAGAGACCCAGTACTTC.

The V call is TRBV7-2, the J call TRBJ1-3, with D unresolved. The CDR3 runs to 16 residues. Per the germline V gene, CDR1 is SGHTA and CDR2 is FQGNSA. Trimming left V 0 bases short and J 0 bases short, with 9 bases between. The CDR3: CASSLAGSSSGNTIYF. The CDR3 DNA sequence: TGTGCCAGCAGCTTAGCCGGCTCTAGCTCTGGAAACACCATATATTTT.

The gene calls are TRBV3-1 (or the pseudogene TRBV3-2) and TRBJ2-3; 9 nucleotides match TRBD2. Germline CDR1 and CDR2: LGHDT and YNNKEL (reference sequence). The V gene end was trimmed by 4 bases and the J gene end by 4 bases; junction bases not matched to a gene: 6. The CDR3 covers 15 residues. This CDR3 reads CASSPGGGAADTQYF. Here the CDR3 DNA reads TGTGCCAGCAGCCCAGGCGGGGGGGCAGCAGATACGCAGTATTTT.

V gene TRBV12-5 combines with J gene TRBJ1-5, with 7 bases matching TRBD1. The CDR3 covers 13 residues. Trimming at V came to 5 bases and at J to 4 bases, leaving 2 bases not matched to a gene. CDR1 is LGHNT, CDR2 FRNRAP, per germline. The CDR3 protein is CASGLTGNQPQHF. In DNA form, the CDR3 reads TGTGCTAGTGGTCTGACAGGGAATCAGCCCCAGCATTTT.

The genes are TRBV3-1 (or the pseudogene TRBV3-2) and TRBJ1-2; the match to TRBD1 covers 11 bases. The V and J ends lost 0 bases and 7 bases, in that order; junction bases with no gene match: 1. Germline CDR1 and CDR2: LGHDT and YNNKEL (reference sequence). This CDR3 has 14 amino acids. The CDR3 DNA is TGTGCCAGCAGCCAAGAGGACAGGGGGCTTGGCTACACCTTC. This gives the protein CASSQEDRGLGYTF.

The chain employs TRBV3-1 (or the pseudogene TRBV3-2) and TRBJ2-1; 10 bases are a match to TRBD1. From germline, CDR1 is LGHDT and CDR2 YNNKEL (reference sequence). V trimming: 4 bases; J trimming: 5 bases; junction bases outside the gene matches: 14. The CDR3 has 18 amino acids. The CDR3 reads CASSRRQGAAFIHNEQFF. CDR3 DNA: TGTGCCAGCAGCCGTAGACAGGGGGCTGCCTTCATCCACAATGAGCAGTTCTTC.

The chain couples TRBV4-1 to TRBJ2-3; D is unclear. CDR3 length: 15 amino acids. Per the germline V gene, CDR1 is MGHRA and CDR2 is YSYEKL. Trimming took off 2 bases at V and 4 bases at J, with 13 bases between the two ends. CDR3 sequence (DNA): TGCGCCAGCAGCCAAAGACACGCGAGTGCAGATACGCAGTATTTT. Protein: CASSQRHASADTQYF.

Written as DNA, the CDR3 is TGTGCCAGCCGGGGGGTGGCCGGCTACACCTTC. Amino acids: CASRGVAGYTF. J is TRBJ1-2 and V is TRBV3-1 (or the pseudogene TRBV3-2); D is possibly TRBD1 (5 bases). Trimming removed 8 bases at V and 8 bases at J, with 12 bases between. The CDR3 has 11 amino acids. Germline V gene lookup returns CDR1 LGHDT and CDR2 YNNKEL (reference sequence).

Only a few counts were recorded for this clone. The chain recombines TRBV28 with TRBJ2-3; maybe TRBD2 (5 bases). This CDR3 is 18 amino acids long. CDR1 is MDHEN, CDR2 SYDVKM, per germline. V shed 3 bases and J shed 0 bases, with 19 bases lying between them. The DNA for the CDR3 is TGTGCCAGCAGTTTCTCCCGACCTAGCAGACCTAGCACAGATACGCAGTATTTT. This translates into CASSFSRPSRPSTDTQYF.

The chain carries TRBV28 and TRBJ1-1; unclear D gene. Germline V gene lookup returns CDR1 MDHEN and CDR2 SYDVKM. There are 12 residues in the CDR3. V was trimmed by 4 bases and J by 8 bases, leaving 11 bases between them. The CDR3: CASSSNRREAFF. The CDR3 DNA sequence: TGTGCCAGCAGTTCCAACCGCCGGGAAGCTTTCTTT.

CDR3 region: CASSVGTVANYGYTF. In DNA, the CDR3 is TGTGCCAGCAGCGTAGGGACAGTGGCTAACTATGGCTACACCTTC. The chain couples TRBV4-2 to TRBJ1-2, with 7 bases fitting TRBD1. CDR1 is LGHNA, CDR2 YNFKEQ, per germline. The CDR3 is 15 amino acids. J was trimmed by 0 bases and V by 5 bases; bases with no gene match: 6.

This chain links TRBV5-1 with TRBJ1-1; 9 bases align to TRBD1. Germline CDR1 is SGHRS and CDR2 is YFSETQ. With 3 bases clipped from V and 3 bases from J, the junction kept 9 bases outside the gene matches. This CDR3 comprises 16 residues. The CDR3 is CASSSGQGIIDTEAFF. CDR3 DNA sequence: TGCGCCAGCAGCTCAGGACAGGGGATAATCGACACTGAAGCTTTCTTT. The variable domain in full, completed from reference TRBV5-1 and TRBJ1-1, reads KAGVTQTPRYLIKTRGQQVTLSCSPISGHRSVSWYQQTPGQGLQFLFEYFSETQRNKGNFPGRFSGRQFSNSRSEMNVSTLELGDSALYLCASSSGQGIIDTEAFFGQGTRLTVV.

V gene TRBV12-2 combines with J gene TRBJ2-1; the D call TRBD2 from the table was never checked on the DNA. TRBV12-2 is termed a pseudogene. There are 12 residues in the CDR3. CDR3 sequence reads: CASRFGLGPQFF. Here the CDR3 DNA reads TGTGCAAGTCGCTTCGGACTAGGCCCGCAGTTCTTC.

This chain connects TRBV30 to TRBJ1-1, with TRBD1 as a possible D gene (5 bases). V lost 0 bases and J lost 5, with 10 bases in between. The CDR3 sequence is 13 residues long. Germline assignment: CDR1 GTSNPN and CDR2 SVGIG (reference sequence). The DNA of the CDR3 is TGTGCCTGGAGTGTATCGGGGGGGACTGAAGCTTTCTTT. Translation gives CAWSVSGGTEAFF.

The gene calls are TRBV27 and TRBJ2-2, with 7 bases that match TRBD2. With 3 bases clipped from V and 4 bases from J, the junction kept 5 bases outside the gene matches. CDR1 MNHEY and CDR2 SMNVEV come from the germline V gene (reference sequence). This CDR3 is 15 amino acids long. The CDR3: CASSLGGRPTGELFF. The CDR3 bases are TGTGCCAGCAGTTTGGGCGGGAGACCCACCGGGGAGCTGTTTTTT.

This clone was seen a handful of times. The rearrangement links TRBV5-4 to TRBJ1-2; D call uncertain. Per germline, CDR1 SGHNT and CDR2 YYREEE (reference sequence). The CDR3 is 19 residues long. V was shortened by 1 base and J by 2 bases, with 24 bases between the two germline ends. CDR3 coding DNA: TGTGCCAGCAGCTTGTCTCACGGTGGCAGGCTTATGGCAAACTATGGCTACACCTTC. This gives the protein CASSLSHGGRLMANYGYTF.